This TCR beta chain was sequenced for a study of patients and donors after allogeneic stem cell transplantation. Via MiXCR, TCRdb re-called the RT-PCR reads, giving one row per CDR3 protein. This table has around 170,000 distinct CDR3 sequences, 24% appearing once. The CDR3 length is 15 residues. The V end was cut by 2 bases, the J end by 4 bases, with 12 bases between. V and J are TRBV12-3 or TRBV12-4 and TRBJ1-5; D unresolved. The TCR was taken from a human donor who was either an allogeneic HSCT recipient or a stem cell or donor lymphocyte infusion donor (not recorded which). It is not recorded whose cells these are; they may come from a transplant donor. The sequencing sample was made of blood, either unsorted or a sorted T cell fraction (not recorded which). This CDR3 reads CASSLTHSANQPQHF. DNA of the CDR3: TGTGCCAGCAGTTTAACGCACTCAGCTAATCAGCCCCAGCATTTT.